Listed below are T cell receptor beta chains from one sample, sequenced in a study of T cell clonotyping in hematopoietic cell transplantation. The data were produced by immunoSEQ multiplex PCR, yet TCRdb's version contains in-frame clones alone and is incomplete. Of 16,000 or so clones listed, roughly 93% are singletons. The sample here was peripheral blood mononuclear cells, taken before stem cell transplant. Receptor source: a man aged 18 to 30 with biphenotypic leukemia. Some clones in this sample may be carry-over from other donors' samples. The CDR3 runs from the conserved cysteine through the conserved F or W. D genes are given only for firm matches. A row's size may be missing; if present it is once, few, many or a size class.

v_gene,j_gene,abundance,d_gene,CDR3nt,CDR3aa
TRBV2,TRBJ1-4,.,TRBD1,TGTGCCAGCAGGCCACAGACAGGGGGCGCGGCGGAAAAACTGTTTTTT,CASRPQTGGAAEKLFF
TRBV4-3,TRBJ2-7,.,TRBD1,TGCGCCAGCAGCCAAGATGGGACAGGGGGGTCCTACGAGCAGTACTTC,CASSQDGTGGSYEQYF
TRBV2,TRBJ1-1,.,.,TGTGCCAGCAGTAACTACTGGAACACTGAAGCTTTCTTT,CASSNYWNTEAFF
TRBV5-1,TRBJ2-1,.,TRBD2,TGCGCCAGCAGCTTGGAGGCTAGCGGGGCCAATGAGCAGTTCTTC,CASSLEASGANEQFF
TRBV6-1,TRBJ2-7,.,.,TGTGCCAGCATTCCGGGGGACTCCTACGAGCAGTACTTC,CASIPGDSYEQYF
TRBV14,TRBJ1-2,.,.,TGTGCCAGCAGCCTCCTTGGAGGGGGGTTTGACTATGGCTACACCTTC,CASSLLGGGFDYGYTF
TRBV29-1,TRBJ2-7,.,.,TGCAGCGTTGAAGAAGGGGCTAGCCACGAGCAGTACTTC,CSVEEGASHEQYF
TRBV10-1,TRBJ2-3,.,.,TGCGCCAGCAGTGAGTCGGTTCTTGCAGATACGCAGTATTTT,CASSESVLADTQYF
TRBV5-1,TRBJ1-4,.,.,TGCGCCAGCAGCTTGATCGGGCAGGGTGAAAAACTGTTTTTT,CASSLIGQGEKLFF
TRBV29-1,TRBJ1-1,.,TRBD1,TGCAGCGTTACGGGACAGGGGGGCACTGAAGCTTTCTTT,CSVTGQGGTEAFF
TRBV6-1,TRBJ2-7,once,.,TGTGCCAGCAGTGCCACAGGGAACGACCTCTACGAGCAGTACTTC,CASSATGNDLYEQYF
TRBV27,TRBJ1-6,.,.,TGTGCCAGCCGACAACCGGACAGATTCAGCTCACCCCTCCACTTT,CASRQPDRFSSPLHF
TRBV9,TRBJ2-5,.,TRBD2,TGTGCCAGCAGCTTCGGGGGGGGAGGAGAGACCCAGTACTTC,CASSFGGGGETQYF
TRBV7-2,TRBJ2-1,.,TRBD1,TGTGCCAGCAGCCTACTTCCGACAGGGAGCTCCTACAATGAGCAGTTCTTC,CASSLLPTGSSYNEQFF
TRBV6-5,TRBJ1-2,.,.,TGTGCCAGCAGAAATATGCGGGGGGACCAAGGCTACACCTTC,CASRNMRGDQGYTF
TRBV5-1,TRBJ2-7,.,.,TGCGCCAGCAGCTTGGAGTCGGGGGAGATGTACGAGCAGTACTTC,CASSLESGEMYEQYF
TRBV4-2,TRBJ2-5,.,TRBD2,TGTGCCAGCAGCCACTCCCGGACGTTGGGACTAGCGGGGGGAGAGACCCAGTACTTC,CASSHSRTLGLAGGETQYF
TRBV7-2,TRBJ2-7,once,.,TGTGCCAGCAGCTCTGGACAGTACGAGCAGTACTTC,CASSSGQYEQYF
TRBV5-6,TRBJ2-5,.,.,TGTGCCAGCAGCTTGGGTCGGGGAGAGACCCAGTACTTC,CASSLGRGETQYF
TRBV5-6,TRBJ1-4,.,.,TGTGCCAGCAGATCGACAGGTTTCGGTGAAAAACTGTTTTTT,CASRSTGFGEKLFF
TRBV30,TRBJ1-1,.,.,TGTGCCTGGAATCGGGTAGAAGAAGCTTTCTTT,CAWNRVEEAFF
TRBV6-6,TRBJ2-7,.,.,TGTGCCAGCAGTCCATCTTCCAAAGAGCAGTACTTC,CASSPSSKEQYF
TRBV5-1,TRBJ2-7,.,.,TGCGCCAGCAGCTTTGGGGTGTTTTCCTACGAGCAGTACTTC,CASSFGVFSYEQYF